Listed below are T cell receptor beta chains from one sample, sequenced in a study of T-cell memory formation after mild COVID-19. A single record per CDR3 protein comes from TCRdb applying MiXCR to the 5' RACE reads. The sample has about half a million distinct CDR3 sequences, over 15% seen once. The sample was PBMCs or a T cell subset sorted from them (not recorded which). These receptors originate from an adult woman who had mild COVID-19 (a few samples of this study predate the infection). Cell type and time point are not known. Both conserved end residues are part of each CDR3. A D gene is named only where the DNA matches it firmly. Only part of the rows carry a size: once, few, many, or a class if the clone is expanded.

abundance: NA; v_gene: TRBV5-1; j_gene: TRBJ2-5; d_gene: NA; CDR3nt: TGCGCCAGCAGCTTGGCCGACAGAGTCGGGGGGACCCAGTACTTC; CDR3aa: CASSLADRVGGTQYF
abundance: many; v_gene: TRBV5-6; j_gene: TRBJ2-7; d_gene: NA; CDR3nt: TGTGCCAGCAGCTTAAATCAGGGTGCCGAGCAGTACTTC; CDR3aa: CASSLNQGAEQYF
abundance: few; v_gene: TRBV7-3; j_gene: TRBJ1-1; d_gene: TRBD1; CDR3nt: TGTGCCAGCAGCCATACCGGGACAGGGAACACTGAAGCTTTCTTT; CDR3aa: CASSHTGTGNTEAFF
abundance: NA; v_gene: TRBV11-2; j_gene: TRBJ2-1; d_gene: NA; CDR3nt: TGTGCCAGCAGCGGAATAGGGTTATCCTACAATGAGCAGTTCTTC; CDR3aa: CASSGIGLSYNEQFF
abundance: few; v_gene: TRBV20-1; j_gene: TRBJ1-1; d_gene: NA; CDR3nt: TGCAGTGCTAGAGATCGTCACACTGAAGCTTTCTTT; CDR3aa: CSARDRHTEAFF
abundance: NA; v_gene: TRBV6-5; j_gene: TRBJ1-4; d_gene: NA; CDR3nt: TGTGCCAGCAGGCCGGGCTGGTGGGCAACTAATGAAAAACTGTTTTTT; CDR3aa: CASRPGWWATNEKLFF
abundance: few; v_gene: TRBV7-2; j_gene: TRBJ1-2; d_gene: NA; CDR3nt: TGTGCCAGCAGCTTAGGACAGGAGGGTGGCTACACCTTC; CDR3aa: CASSLGQEGGYTF
abundance: NA; v_gene: TRBV6-2/TRBV6-3; j_gene: TRBJ1-5; d_gene: NA; CDR3nt: TGTGCCAGCCGATCCCCAGGCGGTAGCAATCAGCCCCAGCATTTT; CDR3aa: CASRSPGGSNQPQHF
abundance: few; v_gene: TRBV19; j_gene: TRBJ1-1; d_gene: NA; CDR3nt: TGTGCCAGTAGCTTCTTGGGACATCCGAACACTGAAGCTTTCTTT; CDR3aa: CASSFLGHPNTEAFF
abundance: many; v_gene: TRBV18; j_gene: TRBJ2-1; d_gene: NA; CDR3nt: TGTGCCAGCTCACCCCTGGCCGGGGATGAGCAGTTCTTC; CDR3aa: CASSPLAGDEQFF
abundance: few; v_gene: TRBV4-1; j_gene: TRBJ2-7; d_gene: TRBD1; CDR3nt: TGCGCCAGCAGCTTCAGGACAGGGACCCACGAGCAGTACTTC; CDR3aa: CASSFRTGTHEQYF
abundance: many; v_gene: TRBV5-1; j_gene: TRBJ1-2; d_gene: NA; CDR3nt: TGCGCCAGCAGCCGCGAGGGGGGGGGTCGCTACACCTTC; CDR3aa: CASSREGGGRYTF
abundance: few; v_gene: TRBV6-7; j_gene: TRBJ2-3; d_gene: TRBD1; CDR3nt: TGTGCCAGCAGTCCATCCCGGGACAGTGGATTCACAGATACGCAGTATTTT; CDR3aa: CASSPSRDSGFTDTQYF
abundance: NA; v_gene: TRBV9; j_gene: TRBJ2-3; d_gene: TRBD2; CDR3nt: TGTGCCAGCAGCGTACCCTCTAGCGGGAGTTTGGAGATGGCAGATACGCAGTATTTT; CDR3aa: CASSVPSSGSLEMADTQYF
abundance: few; v_gene: TRBV7-9; j_gene: TRBJ1-1; d_gene: NA; CDR3nt: TGTGCCAGCACCTACCGGGGGACCTCTACAGCTTTCTTT; CDR3aa: CASTYRGTSTAFF
abundance: NA; v_gene: TRBV30; j_gene: TRBJ2-2; d_gene: TRBD2; CDR3nt: TGTGCCTGGAGTGTAAAGCTAGCGGGTCGGGAGCTGTTTTTT; CDR3aa: CAWSVKLAGRELFF
abundance: NA; v_gene: TRBV5-1; j_gene: TRBJ2-5; d_gene: NA; CDR3nt: TGCGCCAGCAAGTTAGGGGGTCCTAGGGAGACCCAGTACTTC; CDR3aa: CASKLGGPRETQYF
abundance: NA; v_gene: TRBV6-1; j_gene: TRBJ1-2; d_gene: NA; CDR3nt: TGTGCCAGCAGGAACCCTCGGGGGGCGTCCTTGGACTATGGCTACACCTTC; CDR3aa: CASRNPRGASLDYGYTF
abundance: few; v_gene: TRBV7-9; j_gene: TRBJ2-3; d_gene: NA; CDR3nt: TGTGCCAGCAGCACTGAGACGCAGTATTTT; CDR3aa: CASSTETQYF
abundance: few; v_gene: TRBV13; j_gene: TRBJ2-1; d_gene: TRBD2; CDR3nt: TGTGCCAGCAGCCTACTTAGCGGGGGGGCCTACAATGAGCAGTTCTTC; CDR3aa: CASSLLSGGAYNEQFF
abundance: few; v_gene: TRBV2; j_gene: TRBJ2-1; d_gene: TRBD2; CDR3nt: TGTGCCAGCACTGGATCGATGGTAGCGGGGGGGCTTGAGCAGTTCTTC; CDR3aa: CASTGSMVAGGLEQFF
abundance: few; v_gene: TRBV18; j_gene: TRBJ1-1; d_gene: TRBD1; CDR3nt: TGTGCCAGCTCAACGGGACAGGCCTTGAACACTGAAGCTTTCTTT; CDR3aa: CASSTGQALNTEAFF
abundance: many; v_gene: TRBV6-5; j_gene: TRBJ2-1; d_gene: NA; CDR3nt: TGTGCCGGTCGGACGGGTCAGGGTGAGCAGTTCTTC; CDR3aa: CAGRTGQGEQFF
abundance: NA; v_gene: TRBV5-1; j_gene: TRBJ2-7; d_gene: NA; CDR3nt: TGCGCCAGCAGCAGATTAGACACTTCCTACGAGCAGTACTTC; CDR3aa: CASSRLDTSYEQYF
abundance: NA; v_gene: TRBV6-1; j_gene: TRBJ2-2; d_gene: TRBD1; CDR3nt: TGTGCCAGCACGACAGGGGGGAACACCGGGGAGCTGTTTTTT; CDR3aa: CASTTGGNTGELFF
abundance: NA; v_gene: TRBV7-3; j_gene: TRBJ2-2; d_gene: NA; CDR3nt: TGTGCCAGCAGCTTAACTCCTGTGACCGGGGAGCTGTTTTTT; CDR3aa: CASSLTPVTGELFF
abundance: few; v_gene: TRBV3-1; j_gene: TRBJ2-5; d_gene: NA; CDR3nt: TGTGCCAGCAGCCCCTCTCCTAGGGACCAAGAGACCCAGTACTTC; CDR3aa: CASSPSPRDQETQYF
abundance: NA; v_gene: TRBV18; j_gene: TRBJ2-1; d_gene: TRBD1; CDR3nt: TGTGCCAGCTCATCAGGGGGTAACTCTCTCGTTGAGCAGTTCTTC; CDR3aa: CASSSGGNSLVEQFF
abundance: NA; v_gene: TRBV29-1; j_gene: TRBJ2-5; d_gene: TRBD1; CDR3nt: TGCAGCGGACAGGGGGCGAGAGAGACCCAGTACTTC; CDR3aa: CSGQGARETQYF
abundance: NA; v_gene: TRBV6-1; j_gene: TRBJ1-3; d_gene: NA; CDR3nt: TGTGCCAGCAGTGGGAGGGGTGGAAACACCATATATTTT; CDR3aa: CASSGRGGNTIYF
abundance: NA; v_gene: TRBV7-9; j_gene: TRBJ2-1; d_gene: TRBD2; CDR3nt: TGTGCCAGCAGCATAGCGGGAGGTATCTACAATGAGCAGTTCTTC; CDR3aa: CASSIAGGIYNEQFF
abundance: NA; v_gene: TRBV4-2; j_gene: TRBJ1-6; d_gene: NA; CDR3nt: TGTGCCAGCAGCCAAGAAAAGCGTTCACCCCTCCACTTT; CDR3aa: CASSQEKRSPLHF
abundance: few; v_gene: TRBV4-1; j_gene: TRBJ2-7; d_gene: NA; CDR3nt: TGCGCCAGCAGCCAGGGACAGCGGGGGATACGATACGAGCAGTACTTC; CDR3aa: CASSQGQRGIRYEQYF
abundance: few; v_gene: TRBV18; j_gene: TRBJ1-2; d_gene: TRBD1; CDR3nt: TGTGCCAGCTCACGGGACAGGCGTAACTCTGGCTACACCTTC; CDR3aa: CASSRDRRNSGYTF
abundance: few; v_gene: TRBV12-3/TRBV12-4; j_gene: TRBJ1-2; d_gene: NA; CDR3nt: TGTGCCAGCAGTTTTTCCGATTTGAACTATGGCTACACCTTC; CDR3aa: CASSFSDLNYGYTF
abundance: few; v_gene: TRBV12-3/TRBV12-4; j_gene: TRBJ1-5; d_gene: TRBD1; CDR3nt: TGTGCCAGCAGACCGGGACAGGGCTATCAGCCCCAGCATTTT; CDR3aa: CASRPGQGYQPQHF
abundance: NA; v_gene: TRBV20-1; j_gene: TRBJ2-3; d_gene: NA; CDR3nt: TGCAGTGCCCTGGACGATACGCAGTATTTT; CDR3aa: CSALDDTQYF
abundance: NA; v_gene: TRBV6-1; j_gene: TRBJ2-7; d_gene: NA; CDR3nt: TGTGCCAGCAAAGAAGCCTACGAGCAGTACTTC; CDR3aa: CASKEAYEQYF
abundance: many; v_gene: TRBV15; j_gene: TRBJ2-3; d_gene: NA; CDR3nt: TGTGCCACCAGCAGAGTGCCCGACACAGATACGCAGTATTTT; CDR3aa: CATSRVPDTDTQYF
abundance: few; v_gene: TRBV24-1; j_gene: TRBJ2-2; d_gene: NA; CDR3nt: TGTGCCACCAGTGACTCTGAATCGGGACCCGGGGAGCTGTTTTTT; CDR3aa: CATSDSESGPGELFF
abundance: few; v_gene: TRBV3-1; j_gene: TRBJ1-2; d_gene: NA; CDR3nt: TGTGCCAGCAGCCCATCCCCGGGACAATATCACTATGGCTACACCTTC; CDR3aa: CASSPSPGQYHYGYTF
abundance: few; v_gene: TRBV12-3/TRBV12-4; j_gene: TRBJ2-2; d_gene: TRBD2; CDR3nt: TGTGCCAGCAGAGGGACTAGCGGACTATCGAACACCGGGGAGCTGTTTTTT; CDR3aa: CASRGTSGLSNTGELFF